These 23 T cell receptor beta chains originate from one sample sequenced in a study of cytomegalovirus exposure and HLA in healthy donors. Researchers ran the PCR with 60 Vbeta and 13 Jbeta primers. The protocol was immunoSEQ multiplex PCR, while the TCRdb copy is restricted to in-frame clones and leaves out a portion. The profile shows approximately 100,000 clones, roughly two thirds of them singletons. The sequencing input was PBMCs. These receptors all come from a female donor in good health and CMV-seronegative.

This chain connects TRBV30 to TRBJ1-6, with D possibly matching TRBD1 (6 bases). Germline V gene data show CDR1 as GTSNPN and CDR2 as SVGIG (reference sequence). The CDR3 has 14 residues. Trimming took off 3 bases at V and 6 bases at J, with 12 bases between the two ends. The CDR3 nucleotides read TGTGCCTGGAGGAAACAGGGTTTTAATTCACCCCTCCACTTT. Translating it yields CAWRKQGFNSPLHF.

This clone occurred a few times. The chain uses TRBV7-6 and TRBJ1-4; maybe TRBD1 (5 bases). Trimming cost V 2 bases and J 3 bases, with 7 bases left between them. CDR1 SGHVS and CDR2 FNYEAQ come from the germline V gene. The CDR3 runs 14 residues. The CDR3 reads CASSLQGSNEKLFF. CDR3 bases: TGTGCCAGCAGCTTACAGGGATCTAATGAAAAACTGTTTTTT.

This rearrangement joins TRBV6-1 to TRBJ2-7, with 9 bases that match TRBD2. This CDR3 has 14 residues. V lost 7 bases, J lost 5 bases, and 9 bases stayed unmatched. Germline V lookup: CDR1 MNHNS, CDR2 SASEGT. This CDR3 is CASNRGTSLNEQYF. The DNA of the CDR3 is TGTGCCAGCAATCGCGGGACTAGCCTCAACGAGCAGTACTTC.

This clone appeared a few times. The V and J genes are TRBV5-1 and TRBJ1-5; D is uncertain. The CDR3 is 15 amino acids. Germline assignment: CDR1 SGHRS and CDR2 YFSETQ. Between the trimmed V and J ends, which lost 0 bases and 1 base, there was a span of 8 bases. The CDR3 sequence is CASSLAGNSNQPQHF. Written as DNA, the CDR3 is TGCGCCAGCAGCTTGGCGGGTAACAGCAATCAGCCCCAGCATTTT.

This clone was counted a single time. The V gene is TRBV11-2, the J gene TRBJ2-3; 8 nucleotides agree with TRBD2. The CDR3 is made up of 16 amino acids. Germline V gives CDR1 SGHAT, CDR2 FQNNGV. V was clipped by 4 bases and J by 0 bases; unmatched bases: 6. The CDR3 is CASSSRVAGSTDTQYF. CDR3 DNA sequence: TGTGCCAGCAGCTCCAGGGTAGCGGGGAGCACAGATACGCAGTATTTT.

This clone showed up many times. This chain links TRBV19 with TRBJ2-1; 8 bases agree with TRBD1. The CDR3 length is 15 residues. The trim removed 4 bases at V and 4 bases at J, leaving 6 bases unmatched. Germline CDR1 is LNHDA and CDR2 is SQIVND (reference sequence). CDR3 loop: CASSTGQGIYNEQFF. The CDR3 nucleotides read TGTGCCAGTAGTACAGGACAGGGAATTTACAATGAGCAGTTCTTC.

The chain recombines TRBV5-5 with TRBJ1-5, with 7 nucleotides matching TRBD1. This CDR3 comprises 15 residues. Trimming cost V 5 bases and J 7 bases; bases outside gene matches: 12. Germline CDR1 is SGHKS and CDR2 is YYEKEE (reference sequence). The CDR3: CASSFDRVGLQPQHF. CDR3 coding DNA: TGTGCCAGCAGTTTTGACAGGGTCGGTCTCCAGCCCCAGCATTTT.

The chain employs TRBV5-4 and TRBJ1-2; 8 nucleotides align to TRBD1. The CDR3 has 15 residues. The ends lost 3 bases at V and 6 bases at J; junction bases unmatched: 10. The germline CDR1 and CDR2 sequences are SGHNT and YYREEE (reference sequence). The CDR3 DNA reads TGTGCCAGCAGCTCTTACCGGACAGGGTCCCATGGCTACACCTTC. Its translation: CASSSYRTGSHGYTF.

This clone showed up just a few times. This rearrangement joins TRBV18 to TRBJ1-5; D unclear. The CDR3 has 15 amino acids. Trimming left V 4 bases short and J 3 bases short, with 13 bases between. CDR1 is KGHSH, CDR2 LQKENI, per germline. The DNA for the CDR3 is TGTGCCAGCTCACTCGAGACGGGAACCAATCAGCCCCAGCATTTT. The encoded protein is CASSLETGTNQPQHF. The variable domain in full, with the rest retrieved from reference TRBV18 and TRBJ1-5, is NAGVMQNPRHLVRRRGQEARLRCSPMKGHSHVYWYRQLPEEGLKFMVYLQKENIIDESGMPKERFSAEFPKEGPSILRIQQVVRGDSAAYFCASSLETGTNQPQHFGDGTRLSIL.

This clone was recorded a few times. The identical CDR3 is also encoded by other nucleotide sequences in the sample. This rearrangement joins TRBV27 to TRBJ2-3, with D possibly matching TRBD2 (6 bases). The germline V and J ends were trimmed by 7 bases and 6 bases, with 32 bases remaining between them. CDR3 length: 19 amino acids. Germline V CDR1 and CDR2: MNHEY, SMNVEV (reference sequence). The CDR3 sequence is CASTRRRAEGHHRVDTQYF. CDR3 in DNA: TGTGCCAGCACTCGGCGGAGGGCGGAGGGTCACCACCGAGTGGATACGCAGTATTTT.

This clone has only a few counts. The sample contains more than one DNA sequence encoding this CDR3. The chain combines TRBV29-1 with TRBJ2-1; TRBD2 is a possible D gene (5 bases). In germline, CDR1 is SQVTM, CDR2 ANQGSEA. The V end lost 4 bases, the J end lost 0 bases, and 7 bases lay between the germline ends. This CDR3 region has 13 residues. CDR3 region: CSVARDSYNEQFF. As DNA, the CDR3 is TGCAGCGTTGCGAGGGACTCCTACAATGAGCAGTTCTTC.

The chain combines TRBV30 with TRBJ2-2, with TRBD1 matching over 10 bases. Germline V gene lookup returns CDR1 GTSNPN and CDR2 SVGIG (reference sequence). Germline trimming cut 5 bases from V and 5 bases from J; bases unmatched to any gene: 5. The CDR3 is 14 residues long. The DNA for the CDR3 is TGTGCCTGGGCGGGACAGGGGAAGACCGGGGAGCTGTTTTTT. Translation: CAWAGQGKTGELFF. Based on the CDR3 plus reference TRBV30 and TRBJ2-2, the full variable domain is SQTIHQWPATLVQPVGSPLSLECTVEGTSNPNLYWYRQAAGRGLQLLFYSVGIGQISSEVPQNLSASRPQDRQFILSSKKLLLSDSGFYLCAWAGQGKTGELFFGEGSRLTVL.

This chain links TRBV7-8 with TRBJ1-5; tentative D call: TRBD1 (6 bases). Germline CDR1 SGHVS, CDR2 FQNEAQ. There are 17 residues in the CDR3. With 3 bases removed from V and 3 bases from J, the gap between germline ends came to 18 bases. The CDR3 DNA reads TGTGCCAGCAGCTTGGTGGGGGCGCGGAGAAACAATCAGCCCCAGCATTTT. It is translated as CASSLVGARRNNQPQHF.

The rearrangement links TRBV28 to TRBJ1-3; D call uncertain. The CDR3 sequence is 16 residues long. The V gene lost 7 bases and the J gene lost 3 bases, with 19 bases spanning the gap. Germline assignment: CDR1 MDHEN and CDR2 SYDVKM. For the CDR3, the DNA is TGTGCCAGCACCCCGGGGAGCAGAACCAATGGAAACACCATATATTTT. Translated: CASTPGSRTNGNTIYF.

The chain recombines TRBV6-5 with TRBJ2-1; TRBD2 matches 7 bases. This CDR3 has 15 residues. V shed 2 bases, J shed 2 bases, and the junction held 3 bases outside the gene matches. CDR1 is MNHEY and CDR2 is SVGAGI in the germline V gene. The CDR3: CASSYGGDPYNEQFF. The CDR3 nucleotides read TGTGCCAGCAGTTACGGGGGGGATCCCTACAATGAGCAGTTCTTC.

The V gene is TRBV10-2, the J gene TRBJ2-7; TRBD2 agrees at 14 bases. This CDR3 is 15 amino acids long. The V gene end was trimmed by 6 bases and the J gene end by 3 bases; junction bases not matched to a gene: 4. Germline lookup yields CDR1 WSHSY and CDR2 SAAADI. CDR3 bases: TGCGCCAGCAGGACTAGCGGGGGGGAAAACTACGAGCAGTACTTC. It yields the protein CASRTSGGENYEQYF.

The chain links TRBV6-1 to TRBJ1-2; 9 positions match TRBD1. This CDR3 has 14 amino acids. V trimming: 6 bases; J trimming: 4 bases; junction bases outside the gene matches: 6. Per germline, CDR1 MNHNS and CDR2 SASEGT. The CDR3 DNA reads TGTGCCAGCAGACCGGACAGGGGACTCTATGGCTACACCTTC. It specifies CASRPDRGLYGYTF.

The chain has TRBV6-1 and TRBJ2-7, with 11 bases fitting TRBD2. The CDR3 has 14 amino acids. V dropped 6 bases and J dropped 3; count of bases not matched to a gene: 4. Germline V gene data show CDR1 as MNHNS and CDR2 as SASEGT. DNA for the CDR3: TGTGCCAGCAGGAGGGGGACTAGCGGCTACGAGCAGTACTTC. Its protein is CASRRGTSGYEQYF.

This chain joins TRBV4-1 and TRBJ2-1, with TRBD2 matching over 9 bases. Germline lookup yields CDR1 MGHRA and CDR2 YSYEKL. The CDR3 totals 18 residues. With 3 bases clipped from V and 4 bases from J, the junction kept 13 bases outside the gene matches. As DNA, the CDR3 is TGCGCCAGCAGCCAGAGCTGGGGCGGGAGGGCCGGGTACAATGAGCAGTTCTTC. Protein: CASSQSWGGRAGYNEQFF.

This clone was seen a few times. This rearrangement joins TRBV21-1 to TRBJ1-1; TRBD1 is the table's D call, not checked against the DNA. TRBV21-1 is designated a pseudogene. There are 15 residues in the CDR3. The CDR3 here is CASSKVTGWNTEAFF. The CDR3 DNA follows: TGTGCCAGCAGCAAAGTCACAGGGTGGAACACTGAAGCTTTCTTT.

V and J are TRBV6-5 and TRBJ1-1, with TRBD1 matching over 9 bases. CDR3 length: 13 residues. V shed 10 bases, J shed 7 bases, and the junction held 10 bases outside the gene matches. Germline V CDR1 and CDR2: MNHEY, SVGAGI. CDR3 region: CAIFRTGGSEAFF. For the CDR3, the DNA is TGTGCCATCTTCAGAACAGGGGGCAGTGAAGCTTTCTTT.

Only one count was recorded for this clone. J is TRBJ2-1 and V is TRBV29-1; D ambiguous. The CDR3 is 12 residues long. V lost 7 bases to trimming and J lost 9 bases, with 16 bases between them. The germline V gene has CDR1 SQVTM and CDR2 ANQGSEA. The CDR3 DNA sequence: TGCAGCGCCGGTGAGTGGCAGCGTGAGCAGTTCTTC. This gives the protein CSAGEWQREQFF.

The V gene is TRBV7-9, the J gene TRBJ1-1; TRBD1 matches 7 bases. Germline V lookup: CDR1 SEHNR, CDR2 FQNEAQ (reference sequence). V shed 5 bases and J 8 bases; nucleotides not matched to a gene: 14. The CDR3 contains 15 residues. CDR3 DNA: TGTGCCAGCAGCCCCCTCTACGACAGGGTTGACGAAGCTTTCTTT. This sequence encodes CASSPLYDRVDEAFF.